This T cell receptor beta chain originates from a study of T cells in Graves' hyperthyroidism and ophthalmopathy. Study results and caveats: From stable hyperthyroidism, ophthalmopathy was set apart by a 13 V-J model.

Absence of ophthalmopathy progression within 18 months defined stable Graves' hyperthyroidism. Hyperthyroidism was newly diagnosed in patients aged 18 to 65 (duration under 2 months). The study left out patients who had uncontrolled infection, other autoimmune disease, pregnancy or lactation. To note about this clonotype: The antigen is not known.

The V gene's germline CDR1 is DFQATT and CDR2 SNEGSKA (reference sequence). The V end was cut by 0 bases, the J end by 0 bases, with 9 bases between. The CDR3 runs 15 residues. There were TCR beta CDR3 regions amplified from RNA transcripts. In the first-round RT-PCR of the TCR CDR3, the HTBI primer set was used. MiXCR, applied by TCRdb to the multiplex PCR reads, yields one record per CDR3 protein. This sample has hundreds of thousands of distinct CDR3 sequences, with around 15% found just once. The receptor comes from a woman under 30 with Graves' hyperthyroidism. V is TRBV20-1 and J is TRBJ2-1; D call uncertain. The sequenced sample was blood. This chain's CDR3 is CSARDFSSSYNEQFF. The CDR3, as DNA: TGCAGTGCTAGAGATTTCTCTTCCTCCTACAATGAGCAGTTCTTC.